This T cell receptor beta chain comes out of a study of blood T cell repertoires in COVID-19. At the level of the study: Samples of COVID-19 (acute and convalescent) were obtained from the United States, Italy and Spain. The analysed material was cDNA or gDNA that came from T cells, B-cell-depleted T cells, or PBMCs.

Under the authors' procedure: From reference gene primer amplification, estimates of nucleated cell counts were derived. Sequenced by immunoSEQ multiplex PCR; TCRdb stores in-frame clones only, minus some. V and J calls and clone size are as listed in that table; D and trimming were resolved from the DNA. The table records some 100,000 clones, roughly 89% of them present only once. Germline-derived CDR1 and CDR2 are SEHNR and FQNEAQ (reference sequence). This CDR3 is 14 amino acids long. V was pared by 5 bases and J by 2 bases, with 12 bases between. Material: peripheral blood. V usage is TRBV7-9 and J usage is TRBJ2-5; D is undetermined. This sequence was found in a woman in her 70s with acute or convalescent COVID-19. The CDR3 DNA reads as TGTGCCAGCAGCGTCGGCGGAGTACAAGAGACCCAGTACTTC. It translates to CASSVGGVQETQYF.